Listed below are T cell receptor beta chains from one sample, sequenced in a study of blood T cell repertoires in COVID-19. Libraries were prepared by immunoSEQ multiplex PCR; TCRdb keeps only in-frame clonotypes and omits some of them. The table lists about 210,000 clones, 88% of them singletons. Sequencing was carried out using peripheral blood. The source of these receptors is a man aged 18 to 35 with active or convalescent COVID-19. The CDR3 runs from the conserved cysteine through the conserved F or W. Fields, in order: J gene, D gene, clone size, CDR3 length, V gene, CDR3 protein, CDR3 DNA. The D gene is left open where the match is weak. Clone size is not always given. Where it is, it says once, few, many or a class for expanded clones.

TRBJ1-4 | TRBD1 | NA | 14 | TRBV5-1 | CASSSGQHNEKLFF | TGCGCCAGCAGCTCGGGACAGCACAATGAAAAACTGTTTTTT
TRBJ2-7 | TRBD2 | NA | 15 | TRBV2 | CASSEVASGRLEQYF | TGTGCCAGCAGTGAAGTGGCTAGCGGGAGACTCGAGCAGTACTTC
TRBJ1-6 | NA | once | 14 | TRBV10-1 | CASSRGQSNSPLHF | TGCGCCAGCAGCCGTGGACAGTCTAATTCACCCCTCCACTTT
TRBJ1-6 | TRBD1 | once | 15 | TRBV7-9 | CASSLVGTGSSPLHF | TGTGCCAGCAGCTTAGTCGGGACAGGGTCTTCACCCCTCCACTTT
TRBJ2-6 | TRBD2 | NA | 22 | TRBV4-1 | CASSQDMTSGRSHHSGANVLTF | TGCGCCAGCAGCCAAGATATGACTAGCGGGAGGTCCCACCATTCTGGGGCCAACGTCCTGACTTTC
TRBJ2-1 | TRBD2 | NA | 14 | TRBV9 | CASSGQGLAGEQFF | TGTGCCAGCAGCGGCCAGGGACTAGCGGGTGAGCAGTTCTTC
TRBJ1-6 | NA | NA | 15 | TRBV2 | CASRVGSSYNSPLHF | TGTGCCAGCAGGGTGGGGAGCTCCTATAATTCACCCCTCCACTTT
TRBJ1-1 | NA | NA | 13 | TRBV7-7 | CASSFTENTEAFF | TGTGCCAGCAGCTTCACAGAGAACACTGAAGCTTTCTTT
TRBJ2-7 | NA | NA | 15 | TRBV27 | CASSQARDTAYEQYF | TGTGCCAGCAGTCAAGCCCGGGACACAGCCTACGAGCAGTACTTC
TRBJ1-1 | NA | NA | 15 | TRBV29-1 | CSVRRRGKSNTEAFF | TGCAGCGTCCGCAGACGGGGTAAGTCGAACACTGAAGCTTTCTTT
TRBJ2-7 | TRBD1 | NA | 15 | TRBV2 | CASRGGQGTLYEQYF | TGTGCCAGCAGGGGGGGACAGGGCACCCTGTACGAGCAGTACTTC
TRBJ1-1 | NA | NA | 12 | TRBV29-1 | CSVHLGHREAFF | TGCAGCGTCCATCTGGGGCACCGTGAAGCTTTCTTT
TRBJ2-5 | NA | NA | 11 | TRBV30 | CAWSAIETQYF | TGTGCCTGGAGTGCAATAGAGACCCAGTACTTC
TRBJ2-7 | TRBD1 | NA | 17 | TRBV28 | CASSFVYPAGGIYEQYF | TGTGCCAGCAGTTTCGTTTATCCCGCAGGGGGCATATACGAGCAGTACTTC
TRBJ2-2 | TRBD1 | NA | 15 | TRBV28 | CASSTSGQGPGELFF | TGTGCCAGCAGTACCTCGGGACAGGGACCCGGGGAGCTGTTTTTT
TRBJ2-7 | TRBD1 | many | 14 | TRBV2 | CASREGQLNYEQYF | TGTGCCAGCAGAGAGGGACAGTTAAACTACGAGCAGTACTTC
TRBJ1-2 | NA | once | 15 | TRBV6-1 | CASSEAGRADYGYTF | TGTGCCAGCAGTGAAGCGGGAAGAGCGGACTATGGCTACACCTTC
TRBJ1-6 | NA | NA | 15 | TRBV11-2 | CASSPLGALNSPLHF | TGTGCCAGCAGCCCCCTGGGGGCACTTAATTCACCCCTCCACTTT
TRBJ1-2 | TRBD1 | NA | 12 | TRBV6-5 | CASSPRGHGYTF | TGTGCCAGCAGTCCCAGGGGGCACGGCTACACCTTC
TRBJ1-1 | NA | once | 13 | TRBV6-5 | CASKIGRRVEAFF | TGTGCCAGCAAAATCGGGAGGAGAGTTGAAGCTTTCTTT
TRBJ2-2 | NA | NA | 15 | TRBV11-2 | CASSLDLGNTGELFF | TGTGCCAGCAGCTTAGATCTAGGGAACACCGGGGAGCTGTTTTTT
TRBJ1-1 | TRBD1 | NA | 15 | TRBV25-1 | CASSPGGYLNTEAFF | TGTGCCAGCAGCCCAGGGGGCTATCTGAACACTGAAGCTTTCTTT
TRBJ2-3 | TRBD2 | many | 15 | TRBV19 | CASSSRSGRSDTQYF | TGTGCCAGTAGTTCGCGTAGCGGGAGGTCAGATACGCAGTATTTT
TRBJ2-3 | TRBD2 | NA | 16 | TRBV5-4 | CASSIRAGGFTDTQYF | TGTGCCAGCAGCATTAGAGCGGGAGGGTTCACAGATACGCAGTATTTT
TRBJ2-1 | NA | NA | 13 | TRBV5-6 | CASSLAGGNEQFF | TGTGCCAGCAGCTTGGCGGGTGGCAATGAGCAGTTCTTC
TRBJ2-2 | TRBD2 | NA | 15 | TRBV5-1 | CASSSSGTDTGELFF | TGCGCCAGCAGCTCTAGCGGGACGGACACCGGGGAGCTGTTTTTT
TRBJ2-4 | TRBD2 | NA | 14 | TRBV6-2/TRBV6-3 | CASSYGTSSGFQYF | TGTGCCAGCAGTTATGGGACTAGTTCGGGCTTTCAGTACTTC
TRBJ1-5 | NA | NA | 16 | TRBV28 | CASSTRGRDGGQPQHF | TGTGCCAGCAGTACCCGAGGGAGGGACGGGGGGCAGCCCCAGCATTTT
TRBJ2-1 | TRBD2 | NA | 16 | TRBV7-9 | CASSLVRRTSVHEQFF | TGTGCCAGCAGCTTAGTCCGGCGGACTAGTGTTCATGAGCAGTTCTTC
TRBJ1-2 | TRBD1 | NA | 22 | TRBV28 | CASSLRMAGQGPRTGYNYGYTF | TGTGCCAGCAGTTTAAGAATGGCGGGACAGGGGCCGAGGACGGGGTATAACTATGGCTACACCTTC
TRBJ2-5 | NA | NA | 12 | TRBV2 | CASRREQETQYF | TGTGCCAGCAGAAGAGAACAAGAGACCCAGTACTTC
TRBJ2-7 | NA | NA | 14 | TRBV10-2 | CASTGQPNSYEQYF | TGCGCCAGCACAGGACAGCCGAATAGCTACGAGCAGTACTTC
TRBJ1-1 | TRBD1 | many | 12 | TRBV6-2/TRBV6-3 | CASSSTGAEAFF | TGTGCCAGCAGCAGTACAGGGGCTGAAGCTTTCTTT
TRBJ1-6 | NA | NA | 15 | TRBV2 | CASSDQGPQRSPLHF | TGTGCCAGCAGTGATCAGGGCCCCCAGCGTTCACCCCTCCACTTT
TRBJ2-7 | TRBD1 | NA | 15 | TRBV4-3 | CASSQNHRGVYEQYF | TGCGCCAGCAGCCAGAACCACAGGGGGGTCTACGAGCAGTACTTC
TRBJ1-5 | TRBD1 | NA | 14 | TRBV6-5 | CASSRTGDNQPQHF | TGTGCCAGCAGTCGGACAGGGGACAATCAGCCCCAGCATTTT
TRBJ1-2 | NA | NA | 13 | TRBV2 | CASSEQGIRGYTF | TGTGCCAGCAGTGAACAGGGGATAAGGGGCTACACCTTC
TRBJ1-6 | NA | NA | 14 | TRBV6-2/TRBV6-3 | CASSYVRGGSPLHF | TGTGCCAGCAGTTACGTCAGGGGCGGATCACCCCTCCACTTT
TRBJ2-2 | TRBD2 | NA | 17 | TRBV2 | CASSEALTSIGAGELFF | TGTGCCAGCAGTGAAGCCCTGACTAGCATCGGGGCCGGGGAGCTGTTTTTT
TRBJ2-7 | TRBD2 | NA | 13 | TRBV12-5 | CASGLAGSYEQYF | TGTGCTAGTGGTTTAGCGGGATCCTACGAGCAGTACTTC
TRBJ1-1 | NA | NA | 12 | TRBV19 | CASISENTEAFF | TGTGCCAGTATCAGCGAAAACACTGAAGCTTTCTTT
TRBJ2-2 | NA | NA | 15 | TRBV5-1 | CASSLANRYTGELFF | TGCGCCAGCAGCTTGGCCAACAGATACACCGGGGAGCTGTTTTTT
TRBJ2-5 | TRBD2 | NA | 15 | TRBV7-2 | CASSLDTSGRKTQYF | TGTGCCAGCAGCTTAGATACTAGCGGGAGAAAGACCCAGTACTTC
TRBJ1-3 | NA | few | 15 | TRBV2 | CASSADMSAGNTIYF | TGTGCCAGCAGTGCGGACATGTCCGCTGGAAACACCATATATTTT
TRBJ1-1 | NA | NA | 13 | TRBV30 | CAFERAQRTEAFF | TGTGCCTTCGAGCGGGCACAGAGGACTGAAGCTTTCTTT
TRBJ2-4 | NA | NA | 13 | TRBV3-1/TRBV3-2 | CASSQHRENIQYF | TGTGCCAGCAGCCAACACAGAGAAAACATTCAGTACTTC
TRBJ2-7 | TRBD2 | NA | 16 | TRBV9 | CASSASGRASPYEQYF | TGTGCCAGCAGCGCTAGCGGGAGGGCCTCCCCTTACGAGCAGTACTTC
TRBJ1-3 | NA | NA | 14 | TRBV6-6 | CAIRRGFSGNTIYF | TGTGCCATAAGGCGGGGATTCTCTGGAAACACCATATATTTT
TRBJ2-7 | NA | NA | 13 | TRBV5-5 | CASSLSGPYEQYF | TGTGCCAGCAGCTTATCAGGGCCCTACGAGCAGTACTTC
TRBJ1-1 | NA | NA | 13 | TRBV6-2/TRBV6-3 | CAIRPWGGTEAFF | TGTGCCATCCGCCCTTGGGGGGGAACTGAAGCTTTCTTT
TRBJ1-5 | NA | NA | 15 | TRBV11-2 | CASSLGQMSNQPQHF | TGTGCCAGCAGCTTAGGACAGATGAGCAATCAGCCCCAGCATTTT
TRBJ2-3 | TRBD1 | NA | 17 | TRBV4-3 | CASSQDRRDRLTDTQYF | TGCGCCAGCAGCCAAGATCGCCGGGACAGGTTGACAGATACGCAGTATTTT
TRBJ2-7 | TRBD2 | NA | 16 | TRBV28 | CASRYTGLADLYEQYF | TGTGCCAGCAGGTATACGGGACTAGCGGATCTCTACGAGCAGTACTTC
TRBJ2-2 | TRBD2 | NA | 17 | TRBV7-2 | CASSLVGLAGNTGELFF | TGTGCCAGCAGCTTAGTCGGACTAGCGGGGAACACCGGGGAGCTGTTTTTT
TRBJ1-1 | TRBD1 | NA | 15 | TRBV10-3 | CAITQDRGDNSEAFF | TGTGCCATCACCCAGGACAGGGGTGACAATTCGGAAGCTTTCTTT
TRBJ1-1 | NA | NA | 14 | TRBV5-4 | CASSLEGEGTEAFF | TGTGCCAGCAGCTTGGAAGGGGAGGGAACTGAAGCTTTCTTT
TRBJ2-1 | NA | NA | 14 | TRBV7-9 | CASSISRSYNEQFF | TGTGCCAGCTCGATTTCGCGCTCGTACAATGAGCAGTTCTTC